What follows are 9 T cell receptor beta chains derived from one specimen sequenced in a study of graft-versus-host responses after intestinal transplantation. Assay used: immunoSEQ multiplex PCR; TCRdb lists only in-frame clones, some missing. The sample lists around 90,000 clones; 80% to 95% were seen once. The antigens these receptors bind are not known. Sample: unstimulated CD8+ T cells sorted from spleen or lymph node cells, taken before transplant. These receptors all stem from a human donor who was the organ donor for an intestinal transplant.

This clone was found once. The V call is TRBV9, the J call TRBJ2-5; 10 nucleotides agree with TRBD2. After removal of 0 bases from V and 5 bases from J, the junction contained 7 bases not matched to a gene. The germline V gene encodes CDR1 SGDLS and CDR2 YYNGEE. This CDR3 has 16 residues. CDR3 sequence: CASSVARGLALETQYF. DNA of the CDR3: TGTGCCAGCAGCGTAGCTAGGGGACTAGCGTTGGAGACCCAGTACTTC.

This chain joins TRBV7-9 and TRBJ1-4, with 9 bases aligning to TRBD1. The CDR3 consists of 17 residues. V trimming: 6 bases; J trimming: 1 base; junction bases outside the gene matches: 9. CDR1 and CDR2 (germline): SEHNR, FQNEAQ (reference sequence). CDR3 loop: CASRAGTGRLTNEKLFF. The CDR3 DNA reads TGTGCCAGCAGGGCTGGGACAGGGAGATTAACTAATGAAAAACTGTTTTTT.

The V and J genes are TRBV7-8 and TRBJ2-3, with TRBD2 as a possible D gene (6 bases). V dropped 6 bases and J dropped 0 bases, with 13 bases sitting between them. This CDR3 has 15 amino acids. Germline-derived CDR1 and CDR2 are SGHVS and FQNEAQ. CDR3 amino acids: CASSLMAGSTDTQYF. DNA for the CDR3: TGTGCCAGCAGTTTAATGGCGGGGAGCACAGATACGCAGTATTTT.

The chain's CDR3 is CASSIGVMGLFF. Written as DNA, the CDR3 is TGTGCCAGTAGTATCGGAGTTATGGGGCTGTTTTTT. The V gene is TRBV19, the J gene TRBJ2-2; no clear D gene. This CDR3 has 12 amino acids. Per germline, CDR1 LNHDA and CDR2 SQIVND (reference sequence). Between the trimmed V and J ends, which lost 3 bases and 13 bases, there was a span of 12 bases.

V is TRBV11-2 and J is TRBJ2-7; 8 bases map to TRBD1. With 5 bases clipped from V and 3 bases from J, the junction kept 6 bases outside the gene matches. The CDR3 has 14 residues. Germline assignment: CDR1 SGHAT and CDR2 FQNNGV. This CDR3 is CASSEGQGYYEQYF. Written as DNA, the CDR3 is TGTGCCAGCAGCGAAGGACAGGGTTACTACGAGCAGTACTTC.

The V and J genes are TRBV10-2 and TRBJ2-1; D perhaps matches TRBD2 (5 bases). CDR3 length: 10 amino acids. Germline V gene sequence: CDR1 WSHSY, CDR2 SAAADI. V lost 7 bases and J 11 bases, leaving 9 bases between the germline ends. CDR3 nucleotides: TGCGCCAGCACCGGACTTCAGCAGTTCTTC. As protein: CASTGLQQFF.

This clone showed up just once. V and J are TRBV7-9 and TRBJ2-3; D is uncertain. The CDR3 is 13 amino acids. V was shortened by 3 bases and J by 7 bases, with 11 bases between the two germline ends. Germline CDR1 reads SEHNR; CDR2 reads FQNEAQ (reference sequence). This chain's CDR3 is CASSLGLSHTQYF. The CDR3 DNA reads TGTGCCAGCAGCTTGGGCCTTTCTCATACGCAGTATTTT.

CDR3 loop: CASSIRGLRDYGYTF. The CDR3 DNA reads as TGTGCCAGCAGCATAAGAGGGTTGAGGGACTATGGCTACACCTTC. The J gene is TRBJ1-2, the V gene TRBV7-2; D is ambiguous. V was pared by 5 bases and J by 3 bases, with 16 bases between. Germline lookup yields CDR1 SGHTA and CDR2 FQGNSA. The CDR3 has 15 amino acids.

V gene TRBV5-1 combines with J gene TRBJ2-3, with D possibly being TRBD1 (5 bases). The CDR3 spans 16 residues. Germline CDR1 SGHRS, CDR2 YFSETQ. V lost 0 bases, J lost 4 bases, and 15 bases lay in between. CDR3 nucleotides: TGCGCCAGCAGCTTGGGGCTTAATCAAGGGGCAGATACGCAGTATTTT. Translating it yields CASSLGLNQGADTQYF.